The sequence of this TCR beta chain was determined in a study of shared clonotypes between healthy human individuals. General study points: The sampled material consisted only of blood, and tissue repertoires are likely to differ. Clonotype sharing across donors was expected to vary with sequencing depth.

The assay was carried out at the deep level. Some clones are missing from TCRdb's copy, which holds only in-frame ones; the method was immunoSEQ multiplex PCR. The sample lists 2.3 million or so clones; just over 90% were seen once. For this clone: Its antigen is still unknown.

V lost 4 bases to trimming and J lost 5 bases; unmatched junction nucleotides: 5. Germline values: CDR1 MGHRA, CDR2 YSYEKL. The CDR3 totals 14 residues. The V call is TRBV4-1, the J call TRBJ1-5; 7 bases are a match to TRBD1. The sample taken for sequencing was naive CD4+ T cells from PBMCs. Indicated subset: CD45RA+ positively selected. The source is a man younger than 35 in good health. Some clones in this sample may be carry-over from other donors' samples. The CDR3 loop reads CASSPTGLHQPQHF. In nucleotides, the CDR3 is TGCGCCAGCAGCCCGACAGGGCTACATCAGCCCCAGCATTTT.